These 18 T cell receptor beta chains share one sample of origin, sequenced in a study of blood T cell repertoires in COVID-19. TCRdb's copy holds only in-frame clones and misses some; the assay was immunoSEQ multiplex PCR. The sample yields more than 120,000 clones, approximately 87% seen once. The sample was peripheral blood. Every receptor here comes from a woman between 50 and 59 years old with active or convalescent COVID-19.

This chain joins TRBV9 and TRBJ1-2, with TRBD1 matching over 8 bases. Trimming at V came to 0 bases and at J to 4 bases, leaving 5 bases not matched to a gene. The length of the CDR3 is 15 residues. Germline V gene sequence: CDR1 SGDLS, CDR2 YYNGEE. The CDR3 nucleotides are TGTGCCAGCAGCGTAGACCCAGGGGGCTCCTATGGCTACACCTTC. Its translation is CASSVDPGGSYGYTF.

The chain uses TRBV10-3 and TRBJ1-3; TRBD1 agrees at 7 bases. CDR3 length: 15 amino acids. The V segment lost 5 bases and the J segment 0 bases; nucleotides outside the gene matches: 4. Per the germline V gene, CDR1 is ENHRY and CDR2 is SYGVKD. The DNA of the CDR3 is TGTGCCATCAGTCCGGGACAGTTCTCTGGAAACACCATATATTTT. The encoded protein is CAISPGQFSGNTIYF.

The chain couples TRBV6-5 to TRBJ1-5; no clear D gene. Germline V lookup: CDR1 MNHEY, CDR2 SVGAGI. CDR3 length equals 14 residues. Trimming left V 6 bases short and J 0 bases short, with 9 bases between. In DNA, the CDR3 is TGTGCCAGCAGCAAGCCGGGTAGCAATCAGCCCCAGCATTTT. It specifies CASSKPGSNQPQHF.

The gene calls are TRBV21-1 and TRBJ2-4; the table gives TRBD2 as D, unverified against the DNA. TRBV21-1 is designated a pseudogene. CDR3 length: 16 amino acids. The CDR3 bases are TGTGCCAAACAGCGGGAGGAGGACCCAGGGGGAAACATTCAGTACTTC. Translating it yields CAKQREEDPGGNIQYF.

This clone was counted only a few times. The rearrangement uses TRBV30 and TRBJ2-7, with 15 positions matching TRBD2. Trimming took 1 base from V and 4 from J; bases not matched to a gene: 14. CDR3 length: 19 residues. In germline, CDR1 is GTSNPN, CDR2 SVGIG (reference sequence). CDR3 region: CAWSAPGLAGGPFGYEQYF. DNA of the CDR3: TGTGCCTGGAGTGCCCCGGGACTAGCGGGAGGTCCCTTCGGGTACGAGCAGTACTTC.

For the CDR3, the DNA is TGTGCCAGCAGTGATCGGCAGGTGAACACTGAAGCTTTCTTT. Protein: CASSDRQVNTEAFF. This chain joins TRBV2 and TRBJ1-1; D gene ambiguous. Trimming removed 3 bases at V and 0 bases at J, with 8 bases between. The CDR3 has 14 amino acids. Per germline, CDR1 SNHLY and CDR2 FYNNEI.

The CDR3 loop reads CASSVGQQNNSPLHF. As DNA, the CDR3 is TGTGCCAGCAGCGTAGGACAGCAGAATAATTCACCCCTCCACTTT. The V and J genes are TRBV9 and TRBJ1-6; TRBD1 is a possible D gene (5 bases). Germline V gene sequence: CDR1 SGDLS, CDR2 YYNGEE. The CDR3 spans 15 residues. Trimming pared 0 bases from V and 5 bases from J, leaving 9 bases between.

This clone was picked up one time. V usage is TRBV28 and J usage is TRBJ1-2, with D possibly matching TRBD1 (6 bases). There are 14 residues in the CDR3. Between the trimmed V and J ends, which lost 7 bases and 4 bases, there was a span of 16 bases. Germline lookup yields CDR1 MDHEN and CDR2 SYDVKM. CDR3 in DNA: TGTGCCAGCATCACACAGGGTAACCCCTATGGCTACACCTTC. This gives the protein CASITQGNPYGYTF.

Only a few counts were recorded for this clone. CDR3 bases: TGTGCCAGCGACAGGGTGAATGAGCAGTTCTTC. Its protein is CASDRVNEQFF. The chain links TRBV7-9 to TRBJ2-1, with TRBD1 matching 7 bases. In germline, CDR1 is SEHNR, CDR2 FQNEAQ (reference sequence). This CDR3 region has 11 residues. J lost 7 bases, V lost 8 bases, and 2 bases had no gene match.

V is TRBV7-6 and J is TRBJ1-1; D is unclear. The length of the CDR3 is 14 residues. Germline CDR1 SGHVS, CDR2 FNYEAQ. V was trimmed by 5 bases and J by 0 bases, leaving 10 bases between them. In DNA form, the CDR3 reads TGTGCCAGCAGCCCCACTCCCCTGAACACTGAAGCTTTCTTT. Protein sequence: CASSPTPLNTEAFF. Full variable domain (remainder filled in from reference TRBV7-6 and TRBJ1-1): GAGVSQSPRYKVTKRGQDVALRCDPISGHVSLYWYRQALGQGPEFLTYFNYEAQQDKSGLPNDRFSAERPEGSISTLTIQRTEQRDSAMYRCASSPTPLNTEAFFGQGTRLTVV.

This chain joins TRBV20-1 and TRBJ1-1, with TRBD1 as a possible D gene (5 bases). Germline lookup yields CDR1 DFQATT and CDR2 SNEGSKA (reference sequence). This CDR3 is built from 13 residues. V lost 3 bases and J lost 5, with 13 bases in between. The CDR3 DNA follows: TGCAGTGCTAGTTCAACCGGGGGGACTGAAGCTTTCTTT. Amino acid sequence: CSASSTGGTEAFF.

The chain uses TRBV11-2 and TRBJ2-1, with 11 bases aligning to TRBD2. The V gene end was trimmed by 1 base and the J gene end by 2 bases; junction bases not matched to a gene: 4. Germline values: CDR1 SGHAT, CDR2 FQNNGV. The CDR3 consists of 17 residues. The CDR3 DNA reads as TGTGCCAGCAGCTTAGCGGGACTAGCGGATACCTACAATGAGCAGTTCTTC. Its protein product is CASSLAGLADTYNEQFF. Full variable domain (rest looked up from reference TRBV11-2 and TRBJ2-1): EAGVAQSPRYKIIEKRQSVAFWCNPISGHATLYWYQQILGQGPKLLIQFQNNGVVDDSQLPKDRFSAERLKGVDSTLKIQPAKLEDSAVYLCASSLAGLADTYNEQFFGPGTRLTVL.

V gene TRBV7-2 combines with J gene TRBJ1-4, with 7 nucleotides matching TRBD1. The length of the CDR3 is 16 residues. The trim removed 7 bases at V and 7 bases at J, leaving 15 bases unmatched. The V gene's germline CDR1 is SGHTA and CDR2 FQGNSA. CDR3 coding DNA: TGTGCCAGCACCCGGGGCAGGGGGAAGGGTGCTGAAAAACTGTTTTTT. It encodes CASTRGRGKGAEKLFF.

The chain recombines TRBV11-2 with TRBJ1-2; possible D gene TRBD1, 6 bases. V shed 5 bases and J shed 4 bases, with 20 bases lying between them. CDR3 length: 16 residues. CDR1 and CDR2 (germline): SGHAT, FQNNGV. DNA for the CDR3: TGTGCCAGCAGCCTCGCCCCCACGGACAGCCTCTATGGCTACACCTTC. Encoded protein: CASSLAPTDSLYGYTF.

The chain combines TRBV28 with TRBJ2-7; tentative D call: TRBD2 (5 bases). Trimming left V 3 bases short and J 3 bases short, with 9 bases between. The CDR3 is 13 amino acids. CDR1 is MDHEN, CDR2 SYDVKM, per germline. CDR3 nucleotide sequence: TGTGCCAGCAGTTTTATTCGGGACTACGAGCAGTACTTC. Translation gives CASSFIRDYEQYF.

The CDR3 sequence: CASSLTGGFLFQSSGNTIYF. CDR3 nucleotide sequence: TGTGCCAGCTCACTGACAGGGGGCTTCCTTTTCCAGAGCTCTGGAAACACCATATATTTT. J is TRBJ1-3 and V is TRBV18; 10 bases match TRBD1. This CDR3 spans 20 amino acids. Germline loops: CDR1 KGHSH, CDR2 LQKENI. V trimming: 4 bases; J trimming: 0 bases; junction bases outside the gene matches: 15.

CDR3 coding DNA: TGCGCCAGCCGTCGAGGTGTGGAGCAGTTCTTC. Translating it yields CASRRGVEQFF. The chain recombines TRBV5-1 with TRBJ2-1, with no clear D. Germline V gene data show CDR1 as SGHRS and CDR2 as YFSETQ. The CDR3 has 11 residues. V was clipped by 7 bases and J by 10 bases, with 12 bases between them.

This chain connects TRBV4-2 to TRBJ1-4, with D tentatively TRBD1 (5 bases). V was cut by 1 base and J by 7 bases, with 16 bases left in between. This CDR3 spans 16 amino acids. Germline V gives CDR1 LGHNA, CDR2 YNFKEQ. CDR3 sequence (DNA): TGTGCCAGCAGCCAAGTGAGTAGGGGATTTGCTGAAAAACTGTTTTTT. Its protein product is CASSQVSRGFAEKLFF.